One sample yielded the 12 T cell receptor beta chains listed below, sequenced in a study of blood T cell repertoires in COVID-19. Method: immunoSEQ multiplex PCR; TCRdb's copy keeps in-frame clones and lacks some. The repertoire includes about 73,000 clones, 75% to 90% of them detected once, and 2.5% sits in the top ten. Material: peripheral blood. Receptors were obtained from a man older than 75 with active or convalescent COVID-19.

The chain carries TRBV19 and TRBJ1-1; 7 bases are a match to TRBD1. V lost 5 bases to trimming and J lost 3 bases; unmatched junction nucleotides: 24. Germline loops: CDR1 LNHDA, CDR2 SQIVND (reference sequence). CDR3 size: 20 residues. The CDR3 DNA follows: TGTGCCAGTAGTTCCAAGGGGACCTCGTTGGACAGGAGTTTTCACACTGAAGCTTTCTTT. Protein sequence: CASSSKGTSLDRSFHTEAFF.

This chain joins TRBV2 and TRBJ1-4; D remains ambiguous. CDR3 length: 13 residues. V was clipped by 7 bases and J by 8 bases, with 14 bases between them. Germline V lookup: CDR1 SNHLY, CDR2 FYNNEI. DNA of the CDR3: TGTGCCAGCACCCGGCAGGTGACCGAAAAACTGTTTTTT. Encoded protein: CASTRQVTEKLFF. Full variable domain (rest looked up from reference TRBV2 and TRBJ1-4): EPEVTQTPSHQVTQMGQEVILRCVPISNHLYFYWYRQILGQKVEFLVSFYNNEISEKSEIFDDQFSVERPDGSNFTLKIRSTKLEDSAMYFCASTRQVTEKLFFGSGTQLSVL.

This chain uses TRBV7-2 with TRBJ2-7; 10 nucleotides agree with TRBD2. The CDR3 totals 15 residues. V lost 2 bases, J lost 7 bases, and 8 bases stayed unmatched. CDR1 is SGHTA and CDR2 is FQGNSA in the germline V gene. The CDR3 DNA follows: TGTGCCAGCAGCTTACAGCAGCGGGAGGGCAAAGAGCAGTACTTC. Translation gives CASSLQQREGKEQYF.

The genes are TRBV28 and TRBJ1-1; TRBD1 matches at 7 bases. V lost 3 bases to trimming and J lost 6 bases; unmatched junction nucleotides: 13. Germline values: CDR1 MDHEN, CDR2 SYDVKM. The CDR3 runs 16 residues. Written as DNA, the CDR3 is TGTGCCAGCAGTTTCCTCCGACAGGGAATTTTTTCTGAAGCTTTCTTT. Encoded protein: CASSFLRQGIFSEAFF.

The chain links TRBV27 to TRBJ2-7, with TRBD1 matching 8 bases. V was pared by 5 bases and J by 0 bases, with 3 bases of the junction left unmatched. Germline V gene lookup returns CDR1 MNHEY and CDR2 SMNVEV (reference sequence). The CDR3 is 14 residues long. The CDR3 DNA reads as TGTGCCAGCAGTCCCGACAGGGGCTCCTACGAGCAGTACTTC. It codes for CASSPDRGSYEQYF.

V is TRBV4-1 and J is TRBJ1-5; no firm D call. Germline V lookup: CDR1 MGHRA, CDR2 YSYEKL. Trimming stripped 0 bases from V and 3 bases from J, with 18 bases between. The CDR3 sequence is 18 residues long. CDR3 loop: CASSQDYLGRAFNQPQHF. CDR3 bases: TGCGCCAGCAGCCAAGACTATCTGGGGAGGGCCTTCAATCAGCCCCAGCATTTT.

The chain carries TRBV5-1 and TRBJ2-3; D is unclear. The V and J ends lost 0 bases and 6 bases respectively, with 8 bases between them. Per the germline V gene, CDR1 is SGHRS and CDR2 is YFSETQ. The CDR3 runs to 13 residues. In DNA form, the CDR3 reads TGCGCCAGCAGCTTGGAGGCGGTTGATACGCAGTATTTT. This codes for CASSLEAVDTQYF.

Only a few counts were recorded for this clone. V and J are TRBV7-8 and TRBJ1-3; no clear D gene. Germline-derived CDR1 and CDR2 are SGHVS and FQNEAQ. This CDR3 comprises 16 residues. Trimming cost V 1 base and J 2 bases, with 12 bases left between them. DNA of the CDR3: TGTGCCAGCAGCTTAGGCACTCCCGGAGCTGGAAACACCATATATTTT. This encodes CASSLGTPGAGNTIYF.

This chain links TRBV4-1 with TRBJ2-2; 12 nucleotides match TRBD2. CDR1 is MGHRA, CDR2 YSYEKL, per germline. The CDR3 consists of 17 residues. J was trimmed by 6 bases and V by 6 bases; bases with no gene match: 11. The CDR3 reads CASRRGLAGRGAGELFF. CDR3 nucleotide sequence: TGCGCCAGCAGAAGAGGACTAGCGGGACGAGGCGCCGGGGAGCTGTTTTTT.

The chain recombines TRBV2 with TRBJ1-2; 8 bases are shared with TRBD1. The CDR3 runs 13 residues. Germline-derived CDR1 and CDR2 are SNHLY and FYNNEI. V shed 6 bases, J shed 5 bases, and the junction held 5 bases outside the gene matches. CDR3 sequence reads: CASSSDRAYGYTF. DNA of the CDR3: TGTGCCAGCAGCTCGGACAGGGCTTATGGCTACACCTTC. The entire variable domain, with the rest obtained from reference TRBV2 and TRBJ1-2, is as follows: EPEVTQTPSHQVTQMGQEVILRCVPISNHLYFYWYRQILGQKVEFLVSFYNNEISEKSEIFDDQFSVERPDGSNFTLKIRSTKLEDSAMYFCASSSDRAYGYTFGSGTRLTVV.

The chain uses TRBV6-5 and TRBJ2-7; 9 bases match TRBD2. Germline-derived CDR1 and CDR2 are MNHEY and SVGAGI. There are 13 residues in the CDR3. J was trimmed by 7 bases and V by 5 bases; bases with no gene match: 6. The DNA of the CDR3 is TGTGCCAGCAGTCGGGCGGGAGGGAGGGAGCAGTACTTC. Protein product: CASSRAGGREQYF.

V usage is TRBV11-2 and J usage is TRBJ2-7; D possibly corresponds to TRBD1 (6 bases). The V and J ends lost 1 base and 0 bases respectively, with 10 bases between them. The CDR3 has 15 amino acids. Germline V lookup: CDR1 SGHAT, CDR2 FQNNGV. CDR3 in amino acids: CASSLVRGSSYEQYF. In DNA form, the CDR3 reads TGTGCCAGCAGCTTAGTGAGGGGGAGCTCCTACGAGCAGTACTTC.